Here is one T cell receptor beta chain with its context. This record comes from a study of blood T cell repertoires in COVID-19. Study-level information: Acute and convalescent COVID-19 specimens originated in the United States, Italy and Spain. Sample material is recorded as cDNA or gDNA derived from T cells, B-cell-depleted T cells, or PBMCs.

Per the original methods: Researchers report that nucleated cell counts were estimated from reference gene primer amplification. Clones were sequenced by immunoSEQ multiplex PCR, and TCRdb holds only the in-frame ones, with some missing. V, J and clone size derive from that table, while D and trimming were established from the DNA sequence. The repertoire holds under 200,000 clones, with 86% as singletons. The ends were cut back, 2 bases at V and 4 bases at J, with 15 bases in the middle. Germline loops: CDR1 MNHEY, CDR2 SMNVEV (reference sequence). The CDR3 is 17 amino acids. The TCR sequence derives from a man aged 65-85 years with acute or convalescent COVID-19. The chain combines TRBV27 with TRBJ1-6, with a tentative D call TRBD1 (5 bases). What was sequenced was peripheral blood. The CDR3: CASSLGVDRLYNSPLHF. CDR3 nucleotides: TGTGCCAGCAGTTTAGGGGTCGACAGATTGTATAATTCACCCCTCCACTTT.